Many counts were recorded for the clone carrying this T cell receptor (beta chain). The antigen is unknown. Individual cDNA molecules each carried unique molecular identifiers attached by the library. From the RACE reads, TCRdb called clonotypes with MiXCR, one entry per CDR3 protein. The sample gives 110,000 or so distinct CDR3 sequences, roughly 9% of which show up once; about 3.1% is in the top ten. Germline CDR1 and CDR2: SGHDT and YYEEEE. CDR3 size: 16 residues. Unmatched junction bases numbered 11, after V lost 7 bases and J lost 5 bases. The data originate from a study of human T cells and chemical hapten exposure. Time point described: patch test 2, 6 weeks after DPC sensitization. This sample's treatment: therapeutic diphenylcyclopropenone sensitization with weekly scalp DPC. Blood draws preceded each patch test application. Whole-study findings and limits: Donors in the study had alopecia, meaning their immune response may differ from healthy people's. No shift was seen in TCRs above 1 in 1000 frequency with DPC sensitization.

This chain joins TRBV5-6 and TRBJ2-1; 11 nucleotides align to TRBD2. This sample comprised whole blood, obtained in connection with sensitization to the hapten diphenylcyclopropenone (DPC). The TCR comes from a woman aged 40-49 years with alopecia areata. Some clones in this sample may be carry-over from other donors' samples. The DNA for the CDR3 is TGTGCCAGCGGCCAACCTCTAGCGGGGGGTAACAATGAGCAGTTCTTC. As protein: CASGQPLAGGNNEQFF.